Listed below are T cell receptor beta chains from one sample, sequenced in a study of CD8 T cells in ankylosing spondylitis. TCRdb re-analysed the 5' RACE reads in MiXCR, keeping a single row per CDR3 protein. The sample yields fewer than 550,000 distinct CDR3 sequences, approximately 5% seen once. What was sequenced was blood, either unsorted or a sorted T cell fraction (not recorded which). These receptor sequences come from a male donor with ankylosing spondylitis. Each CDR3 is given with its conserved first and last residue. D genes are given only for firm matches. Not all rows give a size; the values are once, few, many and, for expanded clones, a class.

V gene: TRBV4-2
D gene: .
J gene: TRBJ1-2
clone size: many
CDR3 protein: CASSQEILGAAGGYTF
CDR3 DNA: TGTGCCAGCAGCCAAGAAATTTTGGGGGCGGCTGGTGGCTACACCTTC

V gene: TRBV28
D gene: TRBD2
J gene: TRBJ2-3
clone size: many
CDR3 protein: CASSEHRGGGADTQYF
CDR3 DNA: TGTGCCAGCAGTGAACATCGGGGGGGCGGGGCAGATACGCAGTATTTT

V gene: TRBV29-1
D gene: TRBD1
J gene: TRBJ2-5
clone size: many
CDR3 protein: CSVSPGQGRPRYF
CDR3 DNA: TGCAGCGTGAGCCCGGGACAGGGTCGGCCTAGGTACTTC

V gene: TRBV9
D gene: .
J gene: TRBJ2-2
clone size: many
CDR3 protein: CASSVGAGNTGELFF
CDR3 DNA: TGTGCCAGCAGCGTAGGGGCAGGGAACACCGGGGAGCTGTTTTTT

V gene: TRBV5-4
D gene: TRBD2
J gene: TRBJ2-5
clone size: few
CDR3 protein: CASRRNSGARGDQYF
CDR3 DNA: TGTGCCAGCAGGCGGAATAGCGGGGCTCGGGGGGACCAGTACTTC

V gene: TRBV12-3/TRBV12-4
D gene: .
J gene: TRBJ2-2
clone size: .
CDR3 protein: CASSLGSRELFF
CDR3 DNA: TGTGCCAGCAGTTTGGGCAGCCGGGAGCTGTTTTTT

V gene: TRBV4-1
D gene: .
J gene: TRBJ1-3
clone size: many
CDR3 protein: CASSPQDVSSGNTIYF
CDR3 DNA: TGCGCCAGCAGCCCCCAGGACGTTAGCTCTGGAAACACCATATATTTT

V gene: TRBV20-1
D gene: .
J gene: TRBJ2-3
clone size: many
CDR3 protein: CSAREVRAPLSSTDTQYF
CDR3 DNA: TGCAGTGCTAGAGAAGTCAGGGCGCCCCTTTCTAGCACAGATACGCAGTATTTT

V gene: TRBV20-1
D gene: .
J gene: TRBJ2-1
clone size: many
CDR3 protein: CSASDNYNEQFF
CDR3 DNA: TGCAGTGCTAGTGACAACTACAATGAGCAGTTCTTC

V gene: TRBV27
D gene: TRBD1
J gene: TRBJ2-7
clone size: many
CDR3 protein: CASSFNRGYEQYF
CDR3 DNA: TGTGCCAGCAGTTTCAACAGGGGGTACGAGCAGTACTTC

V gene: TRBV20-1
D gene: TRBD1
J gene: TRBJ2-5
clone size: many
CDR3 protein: CSKGTAQETQYF
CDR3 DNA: TGCAGTAAAGGGACAGCACAAGAGACCCAGTACTTC

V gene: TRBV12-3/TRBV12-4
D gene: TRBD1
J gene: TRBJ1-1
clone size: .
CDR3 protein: CASVKGQPGAEAFF
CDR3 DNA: TGTGCCAGCGTTAAGGGACAGCCAGGCGCTGAAGCTTTCTTT

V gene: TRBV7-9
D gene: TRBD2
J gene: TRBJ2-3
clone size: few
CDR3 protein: CASSPPVAGGPDTQYF
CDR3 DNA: TGTGCCAGCAGCCCCCCAGTAGCGGGGGGGCCTGATACGCAGTATTTT

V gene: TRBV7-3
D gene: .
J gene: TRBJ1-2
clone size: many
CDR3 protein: CASSRGPGNYGYTF
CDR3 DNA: TGTGCCAGCAGCCGCGGTCCAGGGAACTATGGCTACACCTTC

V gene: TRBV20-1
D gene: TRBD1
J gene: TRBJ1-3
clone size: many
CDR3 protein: CSARGRRGWPHGNTIYF
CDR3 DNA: TGCAGTGCTAGGGGGCGCAGGGGGTGGCCTCATGGAAACACCATATATTTT

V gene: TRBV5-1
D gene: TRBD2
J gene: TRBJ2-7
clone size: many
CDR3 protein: CASSSSGSSYEQYF
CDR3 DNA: TGCGCCAGCAGCAGTAGCGGGAGCTCCTACGAGCAGTACTTC

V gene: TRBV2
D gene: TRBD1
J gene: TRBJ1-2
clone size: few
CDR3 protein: CASRDRVSGYGYTF
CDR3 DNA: TGTGCCAGCAGGGACAGGGTCTCGGGCTATGGCTACACCTTC

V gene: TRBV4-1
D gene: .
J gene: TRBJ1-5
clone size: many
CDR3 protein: CASSQEVTGDQPQHF
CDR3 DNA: TGCGCCAGCAGCCAAGAAGTTACGGGCGATCAGCCCCAGCATTTT

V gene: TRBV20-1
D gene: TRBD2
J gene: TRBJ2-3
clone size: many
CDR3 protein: CSAEDLGLAGADTQYF
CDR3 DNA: TGCAGTGCGGAAGACTTGGGACTAGCGGGGGCGGATACGCAGTATTTT

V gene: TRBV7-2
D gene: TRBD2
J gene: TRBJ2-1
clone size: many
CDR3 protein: CASSLERGGIDEQFF
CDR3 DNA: TGTGCCAGCAGCTTAGAGCGGGGGGGCATCGATGAGCAGTTCTTC

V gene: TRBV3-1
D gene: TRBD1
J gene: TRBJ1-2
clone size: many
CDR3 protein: CASSHTGGAGYTF
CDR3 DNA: TGTGCCAGCAGCCATACAGGGGGCGCGGGCTACACCTTC

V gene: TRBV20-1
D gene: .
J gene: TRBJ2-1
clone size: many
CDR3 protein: CSAPRLVYNEQFF
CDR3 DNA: TGCAGTGCTCCAAGACTAGTCTACAATGAGCAGTTCTTC

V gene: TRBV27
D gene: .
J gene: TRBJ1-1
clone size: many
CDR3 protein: CASGDSMNTEAFF
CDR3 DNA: TGTGCCAGCGGTGACAGCATGAACACTGAAGCTTTCTTT

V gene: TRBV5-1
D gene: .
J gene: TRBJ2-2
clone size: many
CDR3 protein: CASSLDAVSTGELFF
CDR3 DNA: TGCGCCAGCAGCTTGGATGCGGTATCCACCGGGGAGCTGTTTTTT

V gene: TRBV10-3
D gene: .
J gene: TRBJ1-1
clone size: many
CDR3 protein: CAINTRENTEAFF
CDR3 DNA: TGTGCCATCAATACACGAGAGAACACTGAAGCTTTCTTT

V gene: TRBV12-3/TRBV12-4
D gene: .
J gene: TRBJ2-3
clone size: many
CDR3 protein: CASSFGGRSDTQYF
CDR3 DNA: TGTGCCAGCAGTTTTGGGGGCAGGTCAGATACGCAGTATTTT

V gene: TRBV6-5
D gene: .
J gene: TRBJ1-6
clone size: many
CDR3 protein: CASSSRAGTDNSPLHF
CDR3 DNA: TGTGCCAGCAGTTCAAGAGCCGGGACGGATAATTCACCCCTCCACTTT

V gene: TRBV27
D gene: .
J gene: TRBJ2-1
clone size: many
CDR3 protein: CASSPREPSPYNEQFF
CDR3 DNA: TGTGCCAGCAGTCCTAGGGAGCCCTCTCCCTACAATGAGCAGTTCTTC

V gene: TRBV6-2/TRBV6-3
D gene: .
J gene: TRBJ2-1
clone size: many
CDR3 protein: CASSRPIEASSYNEQFF
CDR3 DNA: TGTGCCAGCAGTCGTCCCATAGAGGCGAGCTCCTACAATGAGCAGTTCTTC

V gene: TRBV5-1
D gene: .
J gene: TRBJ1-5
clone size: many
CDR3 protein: CASSLVSGWHF
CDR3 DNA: TGCGCCAGCAGCTTGGTTTCAGGTTGGCATTTT

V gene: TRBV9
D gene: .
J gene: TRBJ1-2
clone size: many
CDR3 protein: CASSVGLRTGSYGYTF
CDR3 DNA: TGTGCCAGCAGCGTAGGGCTGAGGACGGGAAGCTATGGCTACACCTTC

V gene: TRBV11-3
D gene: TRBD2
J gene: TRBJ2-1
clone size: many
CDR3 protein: CASSLRGTSENNEQFF
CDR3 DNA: TGTGCCAGCAGCTTACGAGGGACTAGTGAGAACAATGAGCAGTTCTTC

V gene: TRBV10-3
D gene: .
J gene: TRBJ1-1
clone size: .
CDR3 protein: CAISRSSNTEAFF
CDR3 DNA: TGTGCCATTTCCAGAAGTTCGAACACTGAAGCTTTCTTT

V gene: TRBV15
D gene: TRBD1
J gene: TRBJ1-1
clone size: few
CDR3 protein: CATSGQGIRTEAFF
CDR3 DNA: TGTGCCACCAGCGGACAGGGAATTCGGACTGAAGCTTTCTTT

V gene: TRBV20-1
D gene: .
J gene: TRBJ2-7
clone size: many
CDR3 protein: CSARALSYEQYF
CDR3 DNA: TGCAGTGCTAGGGCCCTCTCCTACGAGCAGTACTTC

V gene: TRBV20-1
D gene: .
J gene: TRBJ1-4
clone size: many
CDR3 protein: CSVTTNEKLFF
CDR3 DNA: TGCAGTGTCACAACTAATGAAAAACTGTTTTTT

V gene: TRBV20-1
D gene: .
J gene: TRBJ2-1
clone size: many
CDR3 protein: CSARGGNYNEQFF
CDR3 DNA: TGCAGTGCTAGAGGGGGGAACTACAATGAGCAGTTCTTC

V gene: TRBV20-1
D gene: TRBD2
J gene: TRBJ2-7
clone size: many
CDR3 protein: CSARDQVAGVDEQYF
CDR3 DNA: TGCAGTGCTAGAGATCAGGTAGCGGGAGTAGATGAGCAGTACTTC

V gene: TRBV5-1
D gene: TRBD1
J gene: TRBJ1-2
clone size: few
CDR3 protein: CASSPDRLGYTF
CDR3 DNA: TGCGCCAGCAGCCCGGACAGGTTGGGCTACACCTTC

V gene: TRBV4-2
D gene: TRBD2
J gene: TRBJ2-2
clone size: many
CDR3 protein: CASSPTSGGYTGELFF
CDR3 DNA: TGTGCCAGCAGCCCTACTAGCGGGGGCTACACCGGGGAGCTGTTTTTT

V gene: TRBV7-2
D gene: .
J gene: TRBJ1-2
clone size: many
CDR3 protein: CASSLVGVLNYGYTF
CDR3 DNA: TGTGCCAGCAGCTTAGTGGGGGTCTTAAATTATGGCTACACCTTC

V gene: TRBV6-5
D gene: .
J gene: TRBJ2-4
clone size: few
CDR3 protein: CASSYSFSLKAKNIQYF
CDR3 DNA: TGTGCCAGCAGTTACTCCTTCTCACTTAAAGCCAAAAACATTCAGTACTTC

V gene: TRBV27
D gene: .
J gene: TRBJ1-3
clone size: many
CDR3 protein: CASSLLVGNTIYF
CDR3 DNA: TGTGCCAGCAGCCTTTTGGTGGGAAACACCATATATTTT

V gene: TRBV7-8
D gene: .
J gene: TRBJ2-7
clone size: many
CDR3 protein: CASQPGRPYEQYF
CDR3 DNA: TGTGCCAGCCAGCCAGGGCGCCCCTACGAGCAGTACTTC

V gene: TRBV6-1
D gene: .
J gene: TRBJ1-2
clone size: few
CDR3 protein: CASRERTQTINYGYTF
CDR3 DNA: TGTGCCAGCAGAGAACGGACACAGACCATTAACTATGGCTACACCTTC

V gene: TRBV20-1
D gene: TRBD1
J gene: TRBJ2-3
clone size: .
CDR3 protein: CSARDTGTGDTDTQYF
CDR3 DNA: TGCAGTGCTAGAGATACCGGGACAGGGGACACAGATACGCAGTATTTT

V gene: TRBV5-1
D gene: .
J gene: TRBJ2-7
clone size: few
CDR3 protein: CASSISPGSDYEQYF
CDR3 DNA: TGCGCCAGCAGCATCTCCCCGGGATCCGATTACGAGCAGTACTTC

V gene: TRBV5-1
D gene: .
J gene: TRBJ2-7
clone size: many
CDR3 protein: CASSLVPNSYEQYF
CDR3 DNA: TGCGCCAGCAGCTTGGTTCCTAATTCCTACGAGCAGTACTTC

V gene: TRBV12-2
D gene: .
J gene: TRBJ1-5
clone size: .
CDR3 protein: CASRPGSRLVQPQHF
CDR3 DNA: TGTGCAAGTCGCCCCGGATCACGACTGGTTCAGCCCCAGCATTTT

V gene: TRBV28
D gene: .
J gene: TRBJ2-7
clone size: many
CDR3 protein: CASSLGLGGLRSYEQYF
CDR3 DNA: TGTGCCAGCAGTTTAGGACTCGGGGGACTCCGCTCCTACGAGCAGTACTTC

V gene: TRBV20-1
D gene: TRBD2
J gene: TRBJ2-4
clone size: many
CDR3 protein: CSAGTSVKYF
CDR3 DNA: TGCAGTGCCGGGACTAGCGTAAAGTACTTC

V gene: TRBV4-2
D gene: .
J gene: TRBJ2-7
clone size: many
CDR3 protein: CASSQDGPYYEQYF
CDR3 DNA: TGTGCCAGCAGCCAAGATGGCCCGTACTACGAGCAGTACTTC

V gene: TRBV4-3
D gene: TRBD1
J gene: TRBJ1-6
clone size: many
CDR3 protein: CASSHDRVGSPLHF
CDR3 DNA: TGCGCCAGCAGCCACGACAGGGTTGGTTCACCCCTCCACTTT

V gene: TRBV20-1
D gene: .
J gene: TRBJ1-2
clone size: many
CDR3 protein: CSGRADWFGYTF
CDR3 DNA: TGCAGCGGCCGGGCGGATTGGTTTGGCTACACCTTC

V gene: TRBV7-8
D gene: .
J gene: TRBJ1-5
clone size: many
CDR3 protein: CASSTTPGDQPQHF
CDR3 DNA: TGTGCCAGCAGCACAACCCCAGGGGATCAGCCCCAGCATTTT